Listed below are T cell receptor beta chains from one sample, sequenced in a study of control samples from healthy donors and cancer patients. The data were produced by immunoSEQ multiplex PCR, yet TCRdb's version contains in-frame clones alone and is incomplete. The sample consists of tens of thousands of clones, around nine tenths of them appearing once. Source material: PBMCs. These receptors originate from a man between 35 and 55 years old with colorectal cancer. Each CDR3 is given without its conserved first and last residue. Fields, in order: D gene, V gene, CDR3 length, J gene, CDR3 protein. The D gene is left open where the match is weak.

D: NA
V: TRBV7-9
length: 14
J: TRBJ2-1
CDR3: ASSLWMGGADNEQF

D: TRBD2
V: TRBV19
length: 15
J: TRBJ2-3
CDR3: ASSIGLAGGGRDTQY

D: TRBD1
V: TRBV6-2/TRBV6-3
length: 14
J: TRBJ1-6
CDR3: ASSYQTGGEESPLH

D: TRBD1
V: TRBV4-1
length: 12
J: TRBJ1-2
CDR3: ASSQEGDRTGYT

D: NA
V: TRBV19
length: 16
J: TRBJ2-6
CDR3: ASSIVGGWGSGANVLT

D: NA
V: TRBV7-2
length: 12
J: TRBJ2-5
CDR3: ASSLTSSSETQY

D: TRBD2
V: TRBV7-3
length: 13
J: TRBJ2-7
CDR3: ASSLKSGSSYEQY

D: NA
V: TRBV28
length: 14
J: TRBJ2-2
CDR3: ASTNLGGGDTGELF

D: TRBD1
V: TRBV9
length: 14
J: TRBJ2-5
CDR3: ASSVGRQGFAETQY

D: NA
V: TRBV5-5
length: 14
J: TRBJ1-5
CDR3: ASGVGRGAGDQPQH

D: NA
V: TRBV4-3
length: 13
J: TRBJ1-6
CDR3: ASSQEFSGASPLH

D: NA
V: TRBV28
length: 10
J: TRBJ1-1
CDR3: ASSLVYNRAF

D: TRBD1
V: TRBV10-2
length: 13
J: TRBJ1-1
CDR3: ASIRDRVGNTEAF

D: NA
V: TRBV4-1
length: 15
J: TRBJ1-3
CDR3: ASSQDRNRFSGNTIY

D: NA
V: TRBV6-2/TRBV6-3
length: 8
J: TRBJ1-1
CDR3: ASSQGVAF

D: NA
V: TRBV7-2
length: 14
J: TRBJ2-3
CDR3: ASSLLHFRGADTQY

D: TRBD2
V: TRBV5-1
length: 14
J: TRBJ2-4
CDR3: ASSLEASGRLNIQY

D: NA
V: TRBV11-2
length: 15
J: TRBJ2-7
CDR3: ASSTAGARGLSYEQY

D: NA
V: TRBV10-3
length: 12
J: TRBJ2-7
CDR3: ALRSTSSSYEQY

D: TRBD2
V: TRBV19
length: 18
J: TRBJ2-2
CDR3: ASTLSPPQNGRANTGELF

D: NA
V: TRBV6-6
length: 11
J: TRBJ1-1
CDR3: ASSPLMNTEAF

D: NA
V: TRBV12-3/TRBV12-4
length: 10
J: TRBJ2-5
CDR3: ASSPDNRTQY